These 4 T cell receptor beta chains were all obtained from the same sample, sequenced in a study of shared T cell receptors in the human thymus. Repertoires were generated with immunoSEQ multiplex PCR, while TCRdb's copy carries only in-frame clones and drops some. Here the sample spans about 610,000 clones, more than 75% being singletons. The same data also contributed to another study, on human thymus T cells.

Sequenced: thymocytes. Receptors were obtained from a boy in the first two years of life with a congenital heart defect.

This chain joins TRBV4-2 and TRBJ2-7, with 9 bases lining up with TRBD2. This CDR3 has 15 residues. V lost 1 base to trimming and J lost 2 bases; unmatched junction nucleotides: 3. Germline lookup yields CDR1 LGHNA and CDR2 YNFKEQ. The CDR3 reads CASSQVGLAPYEQYF. In nucleotides, the CDR3 is TGTGCCAGCAGCCAAGTGGGACTAGCCCCCTACGAGCAGTACTTC.

J is TRBJ2-2 and V is TRBV7-6; 9 bases are a match to TRBD2. CDR1 is SGHVS, CDR2 FNYEAQ, per germline. Trimming at V came to 7 bases and at J to 6 bases, leaving 9 bases not matched to a gene. There are 15 residues in the CDR3. The CDR3 sequence is CASTKREAAAGELFF. CDR3 sequence (DNA): TGTGCCAGCACCAAGCGGGAGGCCGCCGCCGGGGAGCTGTTTTTT.

A few counts support this clone. V gene TRBV10-3 combines with J gene TRBJ2-1; 14 nucleotides align to TRBD2. Germline CDR1 and CDR2: ENHRY and SYGVKD. V lost 5 bases and J lost 6; bases outside the gene matches: 6. The CDR3 sequence is 16 residues long. The CDR3 here is CAISRTSGRPSNEQFF. Here the CDR3 DNA reads TGTGCCATCAGTCGGACTAGCGGGAGGCCATCCAATGAGCAGTTCTTC.

The rearrangement links TRBV7-9 to TRBJ2-1; tentative D call: TRBD2 (5 bases). The CDR3 is 14 amino acids. V was cut by 5 bases and J by 6 bases, with 14 bases left in between. The germline V gene encodes CDR1 SEHNR and CDR2 FQNEAQ (reference sequence). In nucleotides, the CDR3 is TGTGCCAGCAGCCCGGACGGGATTCCCAATGAGCAGTTCTTC. Protein product: CASSPDGIPNEQFF.